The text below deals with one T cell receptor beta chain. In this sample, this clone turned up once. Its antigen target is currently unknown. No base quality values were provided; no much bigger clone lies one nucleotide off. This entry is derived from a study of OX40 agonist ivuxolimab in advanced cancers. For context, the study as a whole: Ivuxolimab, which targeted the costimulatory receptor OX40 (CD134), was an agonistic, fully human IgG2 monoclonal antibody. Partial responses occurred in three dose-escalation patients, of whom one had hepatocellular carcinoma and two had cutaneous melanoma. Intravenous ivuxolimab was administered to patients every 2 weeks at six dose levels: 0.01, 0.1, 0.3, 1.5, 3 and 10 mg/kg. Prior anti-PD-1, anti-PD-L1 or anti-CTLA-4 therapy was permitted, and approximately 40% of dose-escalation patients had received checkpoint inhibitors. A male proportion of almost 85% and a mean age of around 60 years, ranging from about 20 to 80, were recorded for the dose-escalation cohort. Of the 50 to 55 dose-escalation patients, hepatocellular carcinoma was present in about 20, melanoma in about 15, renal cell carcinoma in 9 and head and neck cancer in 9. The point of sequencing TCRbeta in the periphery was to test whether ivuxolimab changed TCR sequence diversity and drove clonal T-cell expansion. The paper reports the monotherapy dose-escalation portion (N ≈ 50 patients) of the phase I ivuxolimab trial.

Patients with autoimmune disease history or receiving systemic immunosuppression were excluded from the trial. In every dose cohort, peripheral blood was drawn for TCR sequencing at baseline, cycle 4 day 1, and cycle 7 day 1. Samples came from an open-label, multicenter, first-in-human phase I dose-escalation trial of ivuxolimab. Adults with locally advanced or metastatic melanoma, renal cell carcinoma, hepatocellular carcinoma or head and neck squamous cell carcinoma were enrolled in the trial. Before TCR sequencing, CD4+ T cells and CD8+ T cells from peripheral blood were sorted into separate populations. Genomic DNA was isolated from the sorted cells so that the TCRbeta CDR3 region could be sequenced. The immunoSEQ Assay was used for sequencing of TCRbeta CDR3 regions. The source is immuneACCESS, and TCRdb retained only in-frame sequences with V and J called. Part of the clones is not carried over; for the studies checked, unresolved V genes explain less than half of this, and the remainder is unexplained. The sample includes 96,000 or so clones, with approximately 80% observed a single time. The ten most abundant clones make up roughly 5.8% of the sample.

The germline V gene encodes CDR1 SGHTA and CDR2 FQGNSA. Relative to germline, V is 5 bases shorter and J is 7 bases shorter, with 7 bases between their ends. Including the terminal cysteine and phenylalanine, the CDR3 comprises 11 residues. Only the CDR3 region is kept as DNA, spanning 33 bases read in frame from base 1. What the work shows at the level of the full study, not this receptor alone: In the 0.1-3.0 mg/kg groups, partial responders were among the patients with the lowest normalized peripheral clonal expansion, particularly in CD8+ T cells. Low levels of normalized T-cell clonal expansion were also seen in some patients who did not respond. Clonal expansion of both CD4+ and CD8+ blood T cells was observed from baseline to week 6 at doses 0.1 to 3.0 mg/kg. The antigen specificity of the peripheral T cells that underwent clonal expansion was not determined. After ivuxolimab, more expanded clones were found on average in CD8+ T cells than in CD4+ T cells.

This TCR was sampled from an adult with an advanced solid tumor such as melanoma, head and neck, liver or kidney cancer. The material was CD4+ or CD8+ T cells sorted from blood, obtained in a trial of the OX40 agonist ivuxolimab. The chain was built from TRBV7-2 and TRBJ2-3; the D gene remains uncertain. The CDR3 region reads CASSPLNTQYF. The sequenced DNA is TGTGCCAGCAGCCCTTTAAATACGCAGTATTTT.